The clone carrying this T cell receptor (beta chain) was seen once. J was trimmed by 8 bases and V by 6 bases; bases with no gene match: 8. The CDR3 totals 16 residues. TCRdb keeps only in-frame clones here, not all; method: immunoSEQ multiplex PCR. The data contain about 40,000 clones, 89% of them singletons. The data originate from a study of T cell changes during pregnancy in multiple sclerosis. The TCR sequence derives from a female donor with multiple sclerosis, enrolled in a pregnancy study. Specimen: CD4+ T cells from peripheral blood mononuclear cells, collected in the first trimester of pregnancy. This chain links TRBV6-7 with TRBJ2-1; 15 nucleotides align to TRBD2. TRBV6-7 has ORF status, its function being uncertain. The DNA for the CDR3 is TGTGCCAGCAGAGCCCGGACTAGCGGGAGGGCCGATGAGCAGTTCTTC. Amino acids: CASRARTSGRADEQFF.